Below, 12 T cell receptor beta chains from the same sample are listed, as sequenced in a study of control samples from healthy donors and cancer patients. TCRdb's table, derived via immunoSEQ multiplex PCR, lists solely in-frame clones and lacks some. The table shows more than 50,000 clones, with about nine tenths occurring only once. The sample consisted of PBMCs. Source of these receptors: a woman aged 45-59 years with colorectal cancer.

The genes are TRBV28 and TRBJ1-1, with TRBD1 matching 8 bases. The CDR3 has 15 residues. Trimming took 4 bases from V and 4 from J; bases not matched to a gene: 8. Germline CDR1 reads MDHEN; CDR2 reads SYDVKM. The CDR3 region is CASSYPGGPSTEAFF. The CDR3 coding sequence is TGTGCCAGCAGTTATCCAGGGGGCCCAAGCACTGAAGCTTTCTTT.

This clone appeared a few times. The rearrangement joins TRBV19 to TRBJ1-2, with a weak D call TRBD1 (6 bases). V dropped 0 bases and J dropped 9 bases, with 14 bases sitting between them. CDR1 is LNHDA and CDR2 is SQIVND in the germline V gene (reference sequence). The CDR3 runs 14 residues. The CDR3 region has the DNA TGTGCCAGTAGTATAGATTACAGGGACGTACGCTACACCTTC. Translating it yields CASSIDYRDVRYTF.

CDR3 amino acids: CASSPLGASSDTQYF. CDR3 bases: TGTGCCAGCAGCCCCCTAGGAGCATCATCTGATACGCAGTATTTT. This sequence joins TRBV7-3 and TRBJ2-3; D remains unclear. Germline loops: CDR1 SGHTA, CDR2 FQGTGA. The CDR3 is 15 amino acids. The V and J ends lost 5 bases and 6 bases respectively, with 18 bases between them.

The V gene is TRBV28, the J gene TRBJ2-7; 8 bases are a match to TRBD1. V lost 3 bases to trimming and J lost 3 bases; unmatched junction nucleotides: 7. This CDR3 region has 15 residues. Germline V gene data show CDR1 as MDHEN and CDR2 as SYDVKM. The CDR3: CASSFRDRTYYEQYF. The CDR3 region has the DNA TGTGCCAGCAGTTTCCGGGACAGGACCTACTACGAGCAGTACTTC.

A note on this clone: Other DNA sequences in this specimen translate into the identical CDR3. The genes are TRBV5-1 and TRBJ2-7; D tentatively reads TRBD1 or TRBD2 (5 bases each). From germline, CDR1 is SGHRS and CDR2 YFSETQ. V dropped 0 bases and J dropped 0 bases, with 10 bases sitting between them. The CDR3 covers 15 residues. This chain's CDR3 is CASSLGDRVSYEQYF. The CDR3 DNA reads TGCGCCAGCAGCTTGGGGGACCGAGTCTCCTACGAGCAGTACTTC.

The CDR3 bases are TGTGCCAGCCGCATATTGGGGGGCACCGGGGAGCTGTTTTTT. It yields the protein CASRILGGTGELFF. V usage is TRBV6-5 and J usage is TRBJ2-2; D is perhaps TRBD2 (6 bases). Germline V gene sequence: CDR1 MNHEY, CDR2 SVGAGI. V lost 8 bases, J lost 4 bases, and 14 bases lay in between. The CDR3 loop spans 14 amino acids.

This clone was found a few times. This rearrangement joins TRBV5-6 to TRBJ2-2; 7 bases match TRBD2. V lost 4 bases to trimming and J lost 1 base; unmatched junction nucleotides: 7. Germline V gives CDR1 SGHDT, CDR2 YYEEEE. The length of the CDR3 is 16 residues. The CDR3 nucleotides are TGTGCCAGCAGCAGCGGGACTGGGGAGAACACCGGGGAGCTGTTTTTT. This codes for CASSSGTGENTGELFF.

The chain is built from TRBV7-9 and TRBJ2-7; possibly TRBD1 for D (6 bases). The germline gives CDR1 SEHNR, CDR2 FQNEAQ (reference sequence). There are 14 residues in the CDR3. V lost 5 bases and J lost 7, with 18 bases in between. The CDR3 loop reads CASSRITGPGEQYF. Written as DNA, the CDR3 is TGTGCCAGCAGCCGAATTACAGGGCCCGGGGAGCAGTACTTC.

The V gene is TRBV19, the J gene TRBJ2-1, with D possibly TRBD2 on 6 matching bases. Germline V CDR1 and CDR2: LNHDA, SQIVND (reference sequence). CDR3 length: 15 amino acids. Between the trimmed V and J ends, which lost 3 bases and 4 bases, there was a span of 13 bases. The CDR3 sequence: CASSIGSGLYNEQFF. Here the CDR3 DNA reads TGTGCCAGTAGTATTGGTAGCGGCCTATACAATGAGCAGTTCTTC.

This chain joins TRBV10-3 and TRBJ2-7; 7 bases agree with TRBD2. The CDR3 has 12 residues. Germline V lookup: CDR1 ENHRY, CDR2 SYGVKD. With 6 bases clipped from V and 2 bases from J, the junction kept 1 base outside the gene matches. The CDR3 loop reads CAIRGTTYEQYF. The CDR3 DNA follows: TGTGCCATCAGGGGGACTACCTACGAGCAGTACTTC.

The chain couples TRBV6-7 to TRBJ1-4; D is ambiguous. TRBV6-7 is labeled an ORF, and its function is uncertain. The CDR3 loop spans 11 amino acids. The germline V and J ends were trimmed by 6 bases and 8 bases, with 7 bases remaining between them. The CDR3 nucleotides read TGTGCCAGCAGCCCAGAAGAAAAACTGTTTTTT. This encodes CASSPEEKLFF.

The J gene is TRBJ1-3, the V gene TRBV7-9; D gene unclear. Germline V gives CDR1 SEHNR, CDR2 FQNEAQ (reference sequence). CDR3 size: 16 residues. V was trimmed by 3 bases and J by 0 bases, leaving 12 bases between them. The DNA of the CDR3 is TGTGCCAGCAGCTTTACCTTACAGAGCTCTGGAAACACCATATATTTT. As protein: CASSFTLQSSGNTIYF.